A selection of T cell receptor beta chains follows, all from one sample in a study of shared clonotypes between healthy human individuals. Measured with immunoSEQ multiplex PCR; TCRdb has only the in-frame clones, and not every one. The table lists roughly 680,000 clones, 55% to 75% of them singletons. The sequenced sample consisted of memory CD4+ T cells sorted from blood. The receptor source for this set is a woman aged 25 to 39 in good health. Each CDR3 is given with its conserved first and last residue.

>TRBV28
CASSQRLGQFF
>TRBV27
CASSLGLAGSDEQFF
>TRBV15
CATSRDGRGGTGLAKNIQYF
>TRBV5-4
CASKTSGGDTQYF
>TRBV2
CASSGRNYGYTF
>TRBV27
CASSSSGTLQETQYF
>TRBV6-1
CASSTSGLNTDTQYF
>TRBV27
CASSSRTRTGELFF
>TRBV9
CASSPLGGREPQHF
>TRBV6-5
CASGQGARAGGELFF
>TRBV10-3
CAIGGLAGDRVYNEQFF
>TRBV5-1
CASVKGDEQYF
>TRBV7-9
CASSQSGWRGNEQFF
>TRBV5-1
CASSLRGTSGYNEQFF
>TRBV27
CASSPQGLSNQPQHF
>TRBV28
CASTSLQVWSGKLFF
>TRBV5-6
CASSLLGQGAYGYTF
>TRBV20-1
CSARVDREAFF
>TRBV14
CASSQANSRKSFF
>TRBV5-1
CASSLSQGGETQYF
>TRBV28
CASRGTGDYGYTF
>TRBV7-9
CASSLDGQGARNEQFF
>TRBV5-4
CASSLGTDPNYGYTF
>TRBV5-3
CARSPRTGEGKQPQHF
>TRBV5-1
CASSLASSGGYEQYF
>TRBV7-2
CASSYGQGGYEQYF
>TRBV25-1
CASSPSGSFYNEQFF
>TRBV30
CAWSFDVREQFF
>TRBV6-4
CASSDSGRGYTF
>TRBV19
CASTATGITGELFF
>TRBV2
CASSSPEGVRLANEKLFF
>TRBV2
CASSEQDRGFRGYTF
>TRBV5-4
CASSLITGTDTQYF
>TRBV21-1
CASSKGAHEQFF
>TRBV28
CASSLLGDGELFF